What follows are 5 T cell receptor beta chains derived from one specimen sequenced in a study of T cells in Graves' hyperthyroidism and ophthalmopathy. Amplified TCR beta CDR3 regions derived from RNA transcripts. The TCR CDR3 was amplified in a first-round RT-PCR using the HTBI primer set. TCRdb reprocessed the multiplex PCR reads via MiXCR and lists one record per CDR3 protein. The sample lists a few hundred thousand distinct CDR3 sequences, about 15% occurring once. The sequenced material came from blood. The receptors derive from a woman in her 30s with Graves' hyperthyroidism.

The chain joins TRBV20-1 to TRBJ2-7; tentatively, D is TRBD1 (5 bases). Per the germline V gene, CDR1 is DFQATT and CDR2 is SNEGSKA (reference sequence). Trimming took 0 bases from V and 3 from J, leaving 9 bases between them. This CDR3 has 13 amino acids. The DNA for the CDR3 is TGCAGTGCTAGAGATGCGACAGACTACGAGCAGTACTTC. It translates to CSARDATDYEQYF.

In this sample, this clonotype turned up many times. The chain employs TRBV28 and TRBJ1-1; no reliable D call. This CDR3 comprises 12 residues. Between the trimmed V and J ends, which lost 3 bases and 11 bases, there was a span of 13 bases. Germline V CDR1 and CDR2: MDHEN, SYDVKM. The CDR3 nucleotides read TGTGCCAGCAGTTTGGGATGGGGAGGTGCTTTCTTT. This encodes CASSLGWGGAFF.

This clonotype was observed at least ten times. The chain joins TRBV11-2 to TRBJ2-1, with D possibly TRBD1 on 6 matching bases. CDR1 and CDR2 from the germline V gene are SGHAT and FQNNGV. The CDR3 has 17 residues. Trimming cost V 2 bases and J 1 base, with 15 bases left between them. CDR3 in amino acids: CASSLFRDISSYNEQFF. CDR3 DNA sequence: TGTGCCAGCAGCTTATTCCGGGACATAAGTTCCTACAATGAGCAGTTCTTC.

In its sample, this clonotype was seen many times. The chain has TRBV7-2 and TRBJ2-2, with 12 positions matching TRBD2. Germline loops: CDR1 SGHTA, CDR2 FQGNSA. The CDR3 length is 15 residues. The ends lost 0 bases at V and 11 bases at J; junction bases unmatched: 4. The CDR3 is CASSLATSGRGELFF. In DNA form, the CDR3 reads TGTGCCAGCAGCTTAGCGACTAGCGGGAGAGGCGAGCTGTTTTTT.

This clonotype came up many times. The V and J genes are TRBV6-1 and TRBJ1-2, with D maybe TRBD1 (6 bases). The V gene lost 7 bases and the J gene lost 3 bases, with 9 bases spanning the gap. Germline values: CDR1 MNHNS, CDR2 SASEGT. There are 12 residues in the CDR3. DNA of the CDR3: TGTGCCAGCACAAAGGGGGACTATGGCTACACCTTC. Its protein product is CASTKGDYGYTF.